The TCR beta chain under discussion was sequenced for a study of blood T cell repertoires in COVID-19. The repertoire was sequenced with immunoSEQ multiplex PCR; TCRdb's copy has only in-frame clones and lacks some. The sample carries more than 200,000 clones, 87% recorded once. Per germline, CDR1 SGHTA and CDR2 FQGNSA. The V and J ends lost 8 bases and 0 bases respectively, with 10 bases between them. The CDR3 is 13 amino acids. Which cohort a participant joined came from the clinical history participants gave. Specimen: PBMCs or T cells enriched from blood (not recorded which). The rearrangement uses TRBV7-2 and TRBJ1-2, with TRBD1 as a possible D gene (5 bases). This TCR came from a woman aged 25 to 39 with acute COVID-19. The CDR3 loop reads CASQGQANYGYTF. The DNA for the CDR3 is TGTGCCAGCCAGGGTCAAGCTAACTATGGCTACACCTTC.